These 3 T cell receptor beta chains were sequenced from one sample in a study of CD8 T cells in ankylosing spondylitis. TCRdb reprocessed the 5' RACE reads with MiXCR, giving one entry per CDR3 protein. The sample holds 180,000 or so distinct CDR3 sequences, under 14% seen once. The sample comprised blood, either unsorted or a sorted T cell fraction (not recorded which). The receptor set was obtained from a male donor with ankylosing spondylitis or in good health (not recorded which).

The chain couples TRBV19 to TRBJ1-2; TRBD1 might be the D (6 bases). The germline V gene has CDR1 LNHDA and CDR2 SQIVND (reference sequence). The CDR3 has 15 residues. V lost 5 bases and J 2 bases, leaving 15 bases between the germline ends. CDR3 region: CASSVDRFVNYGYTF. The CDR3 DNA sequence: TGTGCCAGTAGTGTCGACAGGTTCGTCAACTATGGCTACACCTTC.

The V and J genes are TRBV14 and TRBJ2-7; a weak D match, TRBD1 (6 bases). The CDR3 is 17 amino acids. CDR1 and CDR2 (germline): SGHDN, FVKESK. Trimming cost V 3 bases and J 3 bases, with 21 bases left between them. The CDR3 loop reads CASSQGAGFRVVYEQYF. The CDR3 nucleotides read TGTGCCAGCAGCCAGGGGGCCGGCTTCAGGGTCGTCTACGAGCAGTACTTC.

This clonotype was counted many times. V usage is TRBV14 and J usage is TRBJ1-1; D unclear. CDR3 size: 14 residues. CDR1 SGHDN and CDR2 FVKESK come from the germline V gene. The V end was cut by 4 bases, the J end by 3 bases, with 12 bases between. The CDR3 here is CASSPIWRDTEAFF. As DNA, the CDR3 is TGTGCCAGCAGCCCTATTTGGAGGGACACTGAAGCTTTCTTT.